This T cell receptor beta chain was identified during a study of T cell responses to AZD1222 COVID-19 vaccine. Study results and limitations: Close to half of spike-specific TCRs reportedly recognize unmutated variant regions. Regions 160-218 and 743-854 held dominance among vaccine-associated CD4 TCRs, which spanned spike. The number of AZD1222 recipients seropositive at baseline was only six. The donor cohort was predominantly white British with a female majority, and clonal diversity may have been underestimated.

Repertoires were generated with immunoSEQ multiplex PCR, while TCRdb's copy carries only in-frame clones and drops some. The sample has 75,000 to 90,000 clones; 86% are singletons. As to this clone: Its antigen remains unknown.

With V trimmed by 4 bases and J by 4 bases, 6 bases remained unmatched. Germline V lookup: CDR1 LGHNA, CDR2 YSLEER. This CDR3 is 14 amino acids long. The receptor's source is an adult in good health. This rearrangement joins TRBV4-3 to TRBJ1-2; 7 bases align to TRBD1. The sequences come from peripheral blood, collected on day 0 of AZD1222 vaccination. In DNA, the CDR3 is TGCGCCAGCAGCCCGACCGGGACAGTCTATGGCTACACCTTC. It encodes CASSPTGTVYGYTF.